A single T cell receptor beta chain is shown here with its context. Repertoires were generated with immunoSEQ multiplex PCR, while TCRdb's copy carries only in-frame clones and drops some. This table holds under 200,000 clones, approximately 89% found once. Recovered participants had two consecutive negative NP/OP PCR tests, healthcare professional clearance, or symptom resolution. The sample comes from a study of blood T cell repertoires in COVID-19. Overall study: Donors in the United States, Italy and Spain gave samples during acute or convalescent COVID-19.

Sequencing was carried out using PBMCs or T cells enriched from blood (not recorded which). This clonotype originated in a woman between 18 and 29 years old who had recovered from COVID-19.

CDR3 sequence: CASSQDWGVGVGETQYF. The DNA of the CDR3 is TGTGCCAGCAGCCAAGATTGGGGGGTTGGTGTTGGAGAGACCCAGTACTTC. The V gene is TRBV3-1 (or the pseudogene TRBV3-2), the J gene TRBJ2-5, with D perhaps TRBD2 (6 bases). Trimming left V 0 bases short and J 4 bases short, with 18 bases between. The CDR3 is 17 amino acids. In germline, CDR1 is LGHDT, CDR2 YNNKEL (reference sequence).